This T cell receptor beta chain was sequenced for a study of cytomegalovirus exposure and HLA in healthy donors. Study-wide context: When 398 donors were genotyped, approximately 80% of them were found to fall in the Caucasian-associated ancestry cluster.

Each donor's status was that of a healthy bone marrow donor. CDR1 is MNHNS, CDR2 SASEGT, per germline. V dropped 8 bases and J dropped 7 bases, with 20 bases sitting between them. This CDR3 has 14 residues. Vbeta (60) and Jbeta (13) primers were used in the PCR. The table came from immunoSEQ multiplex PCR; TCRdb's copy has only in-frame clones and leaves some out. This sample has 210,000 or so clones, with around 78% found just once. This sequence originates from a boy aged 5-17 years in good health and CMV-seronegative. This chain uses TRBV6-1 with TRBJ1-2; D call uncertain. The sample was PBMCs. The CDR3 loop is CASQRRPVEGGYTF. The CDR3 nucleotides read TGTGCCAGCCAGAGGCGGCCCGTGGAAGGTGGCTACACCTTC.